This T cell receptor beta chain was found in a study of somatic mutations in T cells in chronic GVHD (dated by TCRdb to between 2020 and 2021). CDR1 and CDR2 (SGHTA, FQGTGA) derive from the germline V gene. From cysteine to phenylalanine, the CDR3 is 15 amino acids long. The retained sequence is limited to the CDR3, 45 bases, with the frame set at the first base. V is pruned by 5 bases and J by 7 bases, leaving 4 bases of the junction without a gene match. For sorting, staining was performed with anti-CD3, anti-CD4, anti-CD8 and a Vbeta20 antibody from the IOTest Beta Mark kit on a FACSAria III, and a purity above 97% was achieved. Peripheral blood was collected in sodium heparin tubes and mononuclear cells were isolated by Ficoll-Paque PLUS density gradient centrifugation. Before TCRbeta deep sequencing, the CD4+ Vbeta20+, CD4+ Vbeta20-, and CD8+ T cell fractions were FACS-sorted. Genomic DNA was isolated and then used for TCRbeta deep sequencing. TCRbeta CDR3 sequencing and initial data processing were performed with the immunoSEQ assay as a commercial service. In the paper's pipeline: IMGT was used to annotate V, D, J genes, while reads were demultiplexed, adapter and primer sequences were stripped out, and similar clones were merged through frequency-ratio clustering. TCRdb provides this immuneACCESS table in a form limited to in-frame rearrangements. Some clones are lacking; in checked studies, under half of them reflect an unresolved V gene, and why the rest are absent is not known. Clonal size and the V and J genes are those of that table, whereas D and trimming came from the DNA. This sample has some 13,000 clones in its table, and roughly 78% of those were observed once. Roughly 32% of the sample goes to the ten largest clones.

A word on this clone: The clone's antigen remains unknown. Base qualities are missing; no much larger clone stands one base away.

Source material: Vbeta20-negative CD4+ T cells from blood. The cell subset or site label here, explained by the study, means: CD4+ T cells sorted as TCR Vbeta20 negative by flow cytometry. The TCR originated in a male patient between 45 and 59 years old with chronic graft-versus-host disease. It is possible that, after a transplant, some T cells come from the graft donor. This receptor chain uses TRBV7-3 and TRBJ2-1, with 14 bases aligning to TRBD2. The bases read TGTGCCAGCAGCGCGGGACTAGCGGGAGATAATGAGCAGTTCTTC. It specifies CASSAGLAGDNEQFF.